The present T cell receptor (beta chain) was sequenced within a study of cytomegalovirus exposure and HLA in healthy donors. The study's findings and limits: Analysis performed later showed TCR beta chains linked to HLA being more clonally expanded than equally common others. Sequences of the TCR beta chain were said to predict the HLA-A and HLA-B alleles of most subjects accurately.

It was with 60 Vbeta and 13 Jbeta primers that the PCR ran. This table comes from immunoSEQ multiplex PCR, and its TCRdb copy is limited to in-frame clones, with some not included. This table holds tens of thousands of clones, around 78% found once. Regarding this clone: Its antigen remains unidentified.

Specimen: PBMCs. The sequence was collected from a man between 18 and 35 years old in good health and CMV-seropositive.

The CDR3 protein is CTSSLESPETASPSGANVLTF. DNA of the CDR3: TGCACCAGCAGCCTAGAATCTCCCGAGACAGCCTCCCCCTCTGGGGCCAACGTCCTGACTTTC. This chain links TRBV1 with TRBJ2-6; the table's D call TRBD1 went unverified against the DNA. TRBV1 is a pseudogene segment. The CDR3 is 21 residues long.